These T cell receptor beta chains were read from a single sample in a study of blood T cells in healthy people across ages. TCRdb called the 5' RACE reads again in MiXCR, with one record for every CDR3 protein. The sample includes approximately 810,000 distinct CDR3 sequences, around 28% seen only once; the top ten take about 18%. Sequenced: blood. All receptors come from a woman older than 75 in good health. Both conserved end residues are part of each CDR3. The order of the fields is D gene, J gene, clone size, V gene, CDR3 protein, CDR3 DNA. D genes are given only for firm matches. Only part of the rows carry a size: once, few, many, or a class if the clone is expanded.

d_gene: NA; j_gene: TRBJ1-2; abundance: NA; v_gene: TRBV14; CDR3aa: CASRPRGSYGYTF; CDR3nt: TGTGCCAGCAGACCACGGGGTTCCTATGGCTACACCTTC
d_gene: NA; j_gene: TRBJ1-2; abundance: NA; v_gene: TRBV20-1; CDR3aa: CSARVFGSVYGYTF; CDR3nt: TGCAGTGCTAGAGTCTTTGGCAGCGTCTATGGCTACACCTTC
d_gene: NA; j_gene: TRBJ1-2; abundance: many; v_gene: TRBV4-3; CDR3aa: CASSPSVRERDLGYTF; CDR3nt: TGCGCCAGCAGCCCCTCGGTCAGGGAACGGGACCTCGGCTACACCTTC
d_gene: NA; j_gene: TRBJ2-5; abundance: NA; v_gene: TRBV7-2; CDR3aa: CASSLRGVKSCNEQYF; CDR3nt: TGTGCCAGCAGCTTAAGGGGCGTAAAGTCGTGCAATGAGCAGTACTTC
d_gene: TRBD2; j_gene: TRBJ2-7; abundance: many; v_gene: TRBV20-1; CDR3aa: CSARGAAGGLEQYF; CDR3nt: TGCAGTGCTAGAGGGGCAGCGGGGGGTTTGGAGCAGTACTTC
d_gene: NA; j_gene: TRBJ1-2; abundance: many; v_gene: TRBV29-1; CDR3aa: CSVASRGNDAYGYTF; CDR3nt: TGCAGCGTCGCATCTCGGGGCAATGACGCCTATGGCTACACCTTC
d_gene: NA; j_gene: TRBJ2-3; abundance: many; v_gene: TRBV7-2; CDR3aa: CAGGANTDTQYF; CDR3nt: TGTGCCGGGGGGGCCAACACAGATACGCAGTATTTT
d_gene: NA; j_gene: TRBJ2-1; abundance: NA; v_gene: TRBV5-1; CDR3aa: CASSLVDDRREQFF; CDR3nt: TGTGCCAGCAGCTTGGTGGACGACCGACGGGAGCAGTTCTTC
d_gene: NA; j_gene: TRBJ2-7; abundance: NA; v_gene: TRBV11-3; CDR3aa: CASSLGLRGGFYEQYF; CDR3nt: TGTGCCAGCAGCCTTGGATTGCGCGGGGGCTTCTACGAGCAGTACTTC
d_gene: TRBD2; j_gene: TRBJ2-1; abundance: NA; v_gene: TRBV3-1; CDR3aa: CASSQEASGGYNEQFF; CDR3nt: TGTGCCAGCAGCCAAGAAGCTAGCGGGGGTTACAATGAGCAGTTCTTC
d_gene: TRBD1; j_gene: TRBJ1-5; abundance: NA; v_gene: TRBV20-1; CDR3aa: CSARPGTGGRQPQHF; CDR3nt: TGCAGTGCTAGACCCGGGACAGGGGGCCGTCAGCCCCAGCATTTT
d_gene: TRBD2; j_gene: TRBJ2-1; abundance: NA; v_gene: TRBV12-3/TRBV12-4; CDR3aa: CASSLFGGRVKVNEQFF; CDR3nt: TGTGCCAGCAGTTTATTCGGCGGGAGGGTTAAGGTCAATGAGCAGTTCTTC
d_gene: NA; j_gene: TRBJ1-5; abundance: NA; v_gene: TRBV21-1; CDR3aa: CANTTVSTVPQHF; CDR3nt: TGTGCCAACACCACAGTATCGACAGTGCCCCAGCATTTT
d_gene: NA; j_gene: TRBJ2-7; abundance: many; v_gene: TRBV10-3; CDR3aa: CAISESGGLKHEQYF; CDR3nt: TGTGCCATCAGTGAGTCGGGGGGCCTAAAGCACGAGCAGTACTTC
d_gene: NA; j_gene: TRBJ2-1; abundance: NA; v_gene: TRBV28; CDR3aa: CASSSLGTSLGFNEQFF; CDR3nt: TGTGCCAGCAGCTCACTCGGGACCTCCCTGGGTTTTAATGAGCAGTTCTTC
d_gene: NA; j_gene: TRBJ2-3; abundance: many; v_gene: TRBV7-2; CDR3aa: CASSLVRGRGTDTQYF; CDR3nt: TGTGCCAGCAGCTTAGTGCGGGGGCGGGGCACAGATACGCAGTATTTT
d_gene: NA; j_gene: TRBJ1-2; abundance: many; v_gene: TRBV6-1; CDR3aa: CASSESGVYGYTF; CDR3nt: TGTGCCAGCAGTGAATCAGGGGTGTATGGCTACACCTTC
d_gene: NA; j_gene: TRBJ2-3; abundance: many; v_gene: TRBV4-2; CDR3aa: CASSNGAGTAGDTQYF; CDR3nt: TGTGCCAGCAGCAATGGAGCGGGTACCGCCGGAGATACGCAGTATTTT
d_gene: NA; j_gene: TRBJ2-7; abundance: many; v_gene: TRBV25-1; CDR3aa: CASSDNFYEQYF; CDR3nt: TGTGCCAGCAGTGACAACTTCTACGAGCAGTACTTC
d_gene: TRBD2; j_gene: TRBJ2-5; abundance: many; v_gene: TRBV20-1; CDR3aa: CSARGTSGVETQYF; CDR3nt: TGCAGTGCTAGAGGGACTAGCGGGGTAGAGACCCAGTACTTC
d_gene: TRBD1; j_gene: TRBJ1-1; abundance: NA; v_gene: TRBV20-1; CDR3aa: CSAQGTANTEAFF; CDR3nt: TGCAGTGCGCAGGGGACAGCGAACACTGAAGCTTTCTTT
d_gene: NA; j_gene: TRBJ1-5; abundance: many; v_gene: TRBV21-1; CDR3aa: CASTNVVNSNQPQHF; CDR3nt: TGTGCCAGCACCAACGTCGTAAATAGCAATCAGCCCCAGCATTTT
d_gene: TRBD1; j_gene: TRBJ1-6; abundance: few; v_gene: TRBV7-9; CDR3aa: CASSLRLQGNSPLHF; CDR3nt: TGTGCCAGCAGCTTAAGGTTACAGGGGAATTCACCCCTCCACTTT
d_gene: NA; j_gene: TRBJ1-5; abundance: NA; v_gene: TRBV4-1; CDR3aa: CASSQVKLQGRQPQHF; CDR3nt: TGCGCCAGCAGCCAAGTGAAACTACAGGGACGTCAGCCCCAGCATTTT
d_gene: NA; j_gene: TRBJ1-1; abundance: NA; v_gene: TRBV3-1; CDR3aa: CASSQNSVAANTEAFF; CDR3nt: TGTGCCAGCAGCCAAAATTCGGTGGCGGCAAACACTGAAGCTTTCTTT
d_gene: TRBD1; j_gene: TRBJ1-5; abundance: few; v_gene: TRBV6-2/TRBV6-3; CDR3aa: CASADRGFQPQHF; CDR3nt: TGTGCCAGCGCCGACAGGGGATTTCAGCCCCAGCATTTT
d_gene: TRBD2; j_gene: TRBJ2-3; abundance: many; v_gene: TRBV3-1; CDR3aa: CASSQSGGEYTDTQYF; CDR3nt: TGTGCCAGCAGCCAAAGCGGGGGGGAATACACAGATACGCAGTATTTT
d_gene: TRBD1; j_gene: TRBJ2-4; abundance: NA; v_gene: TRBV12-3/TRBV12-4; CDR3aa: CASKDRGKNIQYF; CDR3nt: TGTGCCAGCAAGGACAGGGGTAAAAACATTCAGTACTTC
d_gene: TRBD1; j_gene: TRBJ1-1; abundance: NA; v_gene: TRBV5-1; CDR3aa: CASSLGQGGSHTEAFF; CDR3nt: TGCGCCAGCAGCTTAGGACAGGGAGGGTCGCACACTGAAGCTTTCTTT
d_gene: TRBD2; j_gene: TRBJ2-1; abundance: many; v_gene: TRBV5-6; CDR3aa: CASSVGLAVYNEQFF; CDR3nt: TGTGCCAGCAGCGTTGGACTAGCGGTCTACAATGAGCAGTTCTTC
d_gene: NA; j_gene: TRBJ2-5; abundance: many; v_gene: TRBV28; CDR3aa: CASSSVRGQYF; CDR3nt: TGTGCCAGCAGTTCGGTACGAGGGCAGTACTTC
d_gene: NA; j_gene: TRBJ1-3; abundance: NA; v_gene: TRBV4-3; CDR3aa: CASNLSGCGNTRYF; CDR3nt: TGCGCCAGCAACTTATCGGGCTGTGGAAACACCAGATATTTT
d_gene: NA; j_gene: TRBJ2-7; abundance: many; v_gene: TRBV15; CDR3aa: CATSRDTGYEQYF; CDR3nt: TGTGCCACCAGCAGGGATACGGGTTACGAGCAGTACTTC
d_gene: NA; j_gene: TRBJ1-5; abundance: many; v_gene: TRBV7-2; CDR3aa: CASSTLGGSQPQHF; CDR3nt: TGTGCCAGCAGCACCCTCGGGGGAAGTCAGCCCCAGCATTTT
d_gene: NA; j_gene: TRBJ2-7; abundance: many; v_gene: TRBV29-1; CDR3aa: CSVRGQYTYEQYF; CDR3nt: TGCAGCGTGCGCGGACAGTACACCTACGAGCAGTACTTC
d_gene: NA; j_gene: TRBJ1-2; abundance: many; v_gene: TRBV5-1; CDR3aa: CASSLAQAYSGYTF; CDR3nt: TGCGCCAGCAGCTTGGCTCAGGCTTACAGTGGCTACACCTTC
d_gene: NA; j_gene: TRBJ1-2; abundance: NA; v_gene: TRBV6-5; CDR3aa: CASSYSRWGAQGNGYTF; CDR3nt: TGTGCCAGCAGTTACTCCCGGTGGGGGGCCCAAGGGAATGGCTACACCTTC
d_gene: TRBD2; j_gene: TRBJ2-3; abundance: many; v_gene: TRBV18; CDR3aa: CASSPGTSGALDTQYF; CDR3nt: TGTGCCAGCTCACCCGGGACTAGCGGGGCTCTGGATACGCAGTATTTT
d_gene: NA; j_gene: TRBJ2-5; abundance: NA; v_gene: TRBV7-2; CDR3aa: CASSLSISGEQYF; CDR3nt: TGTGCCAGCAGCCTCAGTATTTCCGGGGAGCAGTACTTC
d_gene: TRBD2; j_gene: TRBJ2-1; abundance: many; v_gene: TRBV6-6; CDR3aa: CASIRTSGPSNEQFF; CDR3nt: TGTGCCAGCATTCGAACTAGCGGACCTTCGAATGAGCAGTTCTTC
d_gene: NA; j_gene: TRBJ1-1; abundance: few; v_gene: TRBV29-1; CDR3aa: CSVVGHRNTEAFF; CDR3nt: TGCAGCGTTGTCGGACATAGGAACACTGAAGCTTTCTTT
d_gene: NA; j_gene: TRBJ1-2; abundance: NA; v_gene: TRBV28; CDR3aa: CASRFSGFNYGYTF; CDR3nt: TGTGCCAGCAGGTTTTCGGGATTTAACTATGGCTACACCTTC
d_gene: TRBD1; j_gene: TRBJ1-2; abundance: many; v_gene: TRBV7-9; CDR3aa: CASGFLDRDNGYTF; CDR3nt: TGTGCCAGCGGTTTCCTGGACAGGGATAATGGCTACACCTTC
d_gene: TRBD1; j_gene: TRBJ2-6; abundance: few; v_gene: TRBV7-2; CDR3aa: CASSSGRTGAPISGANVLTF; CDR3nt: TGTGCCAGCAGCTCAGGAAGGACAGGGGCACCCATCTCTGGGGCCAACGTCCTGACTTTC
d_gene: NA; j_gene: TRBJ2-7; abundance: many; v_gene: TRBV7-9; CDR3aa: CASSLVRVGQQERTYEQYF; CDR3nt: TGTGCCAGCAGCTTAGTCCGTGTGGGACAACAAGAAAGAACCTACGAGCAGTACTTC
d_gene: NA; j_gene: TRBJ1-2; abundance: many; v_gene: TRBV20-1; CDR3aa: CSASSQVMGYGYTF; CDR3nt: TGCAGTGCTAGCTCGCAGGTCATGGGCTATGGCTACACCTTC
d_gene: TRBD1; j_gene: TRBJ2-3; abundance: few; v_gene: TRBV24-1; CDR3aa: CATSDIPGQGTGDTQYF; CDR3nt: TGTGCCACCAGTGATATTCCGGGACAGGGCACGGGAGATACGCAGTATTTT
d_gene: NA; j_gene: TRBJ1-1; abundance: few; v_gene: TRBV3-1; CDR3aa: CASSQEVLAEAFF; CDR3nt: TGTGCCAGCAGCCAAGAGGTTTTAGCCGAAGCTTTCTTT
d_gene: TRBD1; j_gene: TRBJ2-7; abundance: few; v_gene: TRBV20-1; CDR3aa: CSAWDGQGSYEQYF; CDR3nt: TGCAGTGCTTGGGATGGACAGGGCTCCTACGAGCAGTACTTC
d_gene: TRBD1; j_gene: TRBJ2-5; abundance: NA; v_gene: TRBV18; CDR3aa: CASPPKDRVETQYF; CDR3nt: TGTGCCAGCCCACCCAAAGACAGGGTTGAGACCCAGTACTTC
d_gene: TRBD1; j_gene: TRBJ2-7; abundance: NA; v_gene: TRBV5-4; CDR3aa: CASSFGDSYSYEQYF; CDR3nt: TGTGCCAGCAGCTTCGGGGACAGTTACTCCTACGAGCAGTACTTC
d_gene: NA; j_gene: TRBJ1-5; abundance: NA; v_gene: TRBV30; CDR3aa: CAWSVGRDQPQHF; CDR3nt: TGTGCCTGGAGTGTTGGGCGGGATCAGCCCCAGCATTTT
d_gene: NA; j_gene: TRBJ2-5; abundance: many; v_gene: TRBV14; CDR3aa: CASSQVHQETQYF; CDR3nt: TGTGCCAGCAGCCAAGTACACCAAGAGACCCAGTACTTC
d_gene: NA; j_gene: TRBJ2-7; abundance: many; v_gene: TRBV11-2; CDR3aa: CASSLDLGFYEQYF; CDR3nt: TGTGCCAGCAGCTTAGATCTGGGCTTTTACGAGCAGTACTTC
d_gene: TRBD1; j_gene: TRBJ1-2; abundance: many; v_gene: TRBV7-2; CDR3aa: CASSLRGQDPNYGYTF; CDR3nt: TGTGCCAGCAGCCTCCGAGGACAGGACCCTAACTATGGCTACACCTTC
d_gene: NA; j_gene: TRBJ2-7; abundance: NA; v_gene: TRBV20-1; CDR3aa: CSARSGGALYNEQYF; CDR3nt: TGCAGTGCTAGATCCGGGGGAGCCCTTTACAATGAGCAGTACTTC
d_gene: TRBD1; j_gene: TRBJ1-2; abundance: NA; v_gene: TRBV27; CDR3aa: CASSLATGGRSGYTF; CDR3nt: TGTGCCAGCAGTTTAGCTACAGGGGGCCGGTCCGGCTACACCTTC